The entry below describes one T cell receptor beta chain. The sample comes from a study of regulatory T cells in long-lasting Graves disease. The time point: persistent/refractory GD, antithyroid drugs over 5 years with positive TRAb. The TCR library was made from RNA extracted from PBMCs. CDR3-region Arm-PCR and iRepertoire HTBI primers produced the TCR beta libraries. Via MiXCR, TCRdb re-called the multiplex PCR reads, giving one row per CDR3 protein. This table has roughly 500,000 distinct CDR3 sequences, about 20% appearing once. Trimming removed 6 bases from V and 3 bases from J, with 18 bases in between. From germline, CDR1 is DFQATT and CDR2 SNEGSKA (reference sequence). The CDR3 has 14 residues.

This TCR was sampled from a female donor with Graves disease. Source: peripheral blood mononuclear cells (PBMCs), taken when the disease was refractory, from a patient treated with antithyroid drugs. This chain joins TRBV20-1 and TRBJ2-7; D is perhaps TRBD2 (6 bases). The CDR3 spells CSASTWGGDYEQYF. CDR3 bases: TGCAGTGCCAGCACCTGGGGCGGGGACTACGAGCAGTACTTC.